The rows below give T cell receptor beta chains drawn from one sample of a study of cytomegalovirus exposure and HLA in healthy donors. Generated by immunoSEQ multiplex PCR, the TCRdb table keeps only in-frame clones and is missing some. The table lists about 200,000 clones, about 72% of them singletons, with 3.8% in the top ten. Sequenced: PBMCs. These TCRs come from a male donor in good health and CMV-seronegative. The CDR3 runs from the conserved cysteine through the conserved F or W. The D gene is left open where the match is weak. Rows may omit the clone size; those that give it use once, few, many or a size class.

V	size	D	J	DNA	CDR3
TRBV18	NA	TRBD2	TRBJ2-1	TGTGCCAGCTCACTGGGACTAGCGGGCAGCTCCTACAATGAGCAGTTCTTC	CASSLGLAGSSYNEQFF
TRBV10-2	NA	TRBD1	TRBJ1-1	TGCGCCAGTGCACCTTCAACAGGGGGTACTGAAGCTTTCTTT	CASAPSTGGTEAFF
TRBV6-5	NA	TRBD2	TRBJ2-7	TGTGCCAGCAGGAAGGCTAGCGGGAGTGTGGGGGAGCAGTACTTC	CASRKASGSVGEQYF
TRBV6-1	NA	NA	TRBJ1-5	TGTGCCAGCAGTTTCGAGGTCCGGCAGCCCCAGCATTTT	CASSFEVRQPQHF
TRBV27	NA	NA	TRBJ1-2	TGTGCCAGCAGTTTAGTCCGCGGCCCCGGGGAATACACCTTC	CASSLVRGPGEYTF
TRBV10-2	NA	NA	TRBJ2-7	TGCGCCAGCAGCCCGTTCTACGAGCAGTACTTC	CASSPFYEQYF
TRBV28	NA	NA	TRBJ2-7	TGTGCCAGCAGAAGACAGGGAGGTTCCTACGAGCAGTACTTC	CASRRQGGSYEQYF
TRBV4-1	NA	NA	TRBJ1-2	TGCGCCAGCAGCCAGGCCTACGTGGAGGGGAGCGACACCTTC	CASSQAYVEGSDTF
TRBV6-4	once	NA	TRBJ2-7	TGTGCCAGCACCCTCCTTTACGAGCAGTACTTC	CASTLLYEQYF
TRBV2	few	NA	TRBJ2-7	TGTGCCAGCAGGGCCTCCTACGAGCAGTACTTC	CASRASYEQYF
TRBV5-1	once	TRBD2	TRBJ2-1	TGCGCCAGCAGCTTAACTAGCGGGAGGGCGGTCTCCTACAATGAGCAGTTCTTC	CASSLTSGRAVSYNEQFF